The sequence of this T cell receptor (beta chain) was determined in a study of blood T cell repertoires in COVID-19. Background on the study: Nucleic acid was either cDNA or gDNA, and it came from T cells, B-cell-depleted T cells, or PBMCs.

Per the original methods: Reference gene primer amplification in the assay estimated nucleated cell counts. The table came from immunoSEQ multiplex PCR; TCRdb's copy has only in-frame clones and leaves some out. Clone size and the V and J calls come from that table; the DNA yielded D and trimming. The sample has 240,000 or so clones, around 86% seen once; the top ten hold just over 3%. Germline V CDR1 and CDR2: MNHNS, SASEGT. The CDR3 totals 14 residues. V lost 1 base and J 4 bases, leaving 10 bases between the germline ends. The sequenced material came from peripheral blood. V usage is TRBV6-1 and J usage is TRBJ1-1; D is possibly TRBD1 (6 bases). This TCR derives from a woman in her thirties who had recovered from COVID-19. The CDR3 reads CASSEGQGSTEAFF. As DNA, the CDR3 is TGTGCCAGCAGTGAAGGTCAGGGGAGCACTGAAGCTTTCTTT.